The next 12 T cell receptor beta chains were all read from a single sample in a study of blood T cell repertoires in COVID-19. TCRdb's table, derived via immunoSEQ multiplex PCR, lists solely in-frame clones and lacks some. In the table there are 190,000 or so clones, approximately 85% of which are singletons. The sequencing sample was made of PBMCs or T cells enriched from blood (not recorded which). Receptors originate from a woman in her 30s who had recovered from COVID-19.

This rearrangement joins TRBV27 to TRBJ2-3; the D gene is possibly TRBD2 (5 bases). Germline-derived CDR1 and CDR2 are MNHEY and SMNVEV (reference sequence). V gave up 3 bases and J gave up 5 bases, with 6 bases separating them. The CDR3 loop spans 12 amino acids. The chain's CDR3 is CASSLRVDTQYF. CDR3 sequence (DNA): TGTGCCAGCAGTTTGCGGGTAGATACGCAGTATTTT.

V usage is TRBV10-3 and J usage is TRBJ1-1; 9 nucleotides align to TRBD1. Germline V gives CDR1 ENHRY, CDR2 SYGVKD. The CDR3 runs to 17 residues. Trimming at V came to 7 bases and at J to 5 bases, leaving 17 bases not matched to a gene. The DNA of the CDR3 is TGTGCCATCAAGGGAGTAACAGGGGGCGTAGGTCGGACTGAAGCTTTCTTT. It specifies CAIKGVTGGVGRTEAFF.

The V gene is TRBV11-2, the J gene TRBJ2-2; TRBD1 is a possible D gene (5 bases). Trimming removed 2 bases at V and 6 bases at J, with 7 bases between. This CDR3 region has 13 residues. Germline V gives CDR1 SGHAT, CDR2 FQNNGV. CDR3 coding DNA: TGTGCCAGCAGCTTATCAGGGCCCGGGGAGCTGTTTTTT. This codes for CASSLSGPGELFF.

This clone was observed a single time. The J gene is TRBJ2-3, the V gene TRBV19, with a weak D call TRBD1 (6 bases). The CDR3 runs 17 residues. The germline V and J ends were trimmed by 6 bases and 1 base, with 20 bases remaining between them. Looked up from germline, CDR1 is LNHDA and CDR2 is SQIVND (reference sequence). The CDR3 here is CASRKGTRREGTDTQYF. The CDR3, as DNA: TGTGCCAGTAGAAAGGGGACACGCAGGGAAGGCACAGATACGCAGTATTTT. The full variable domain, completed using reference TRBV19 and TRBJ2-3, is DGGITQSPKYLFRKEGQNVTLSCEQNLNHDAMYWYRQDPGQGLRLIYYSQIVNDFQKGDIAEGYSVSREKKESFPLTVTSAQKNPTAFYLCASRKGTRREGTDTQYFGPGTRLTVL.

This rearrangement joins TRBV5-1 to TRBJ2-3; 8 bases are a match to TRBD2. Germline V CDR1 and CDR2: SGHRS, YFSETQ. Unmatched junction bases numbered 27, after V lost 3 bases and J lost 0 bases. The CDR3 covers 23 residues. The CDR3 nucleotides read TGCGCCAGCAGCTCCTGGGATGAAGGGGTAGCGGGAACTTCCTACTCTAGCACAGATACGCAGTATTTT. Translating gives CASSSWDEGVAGTSYSSTDTQYF.

The chain recombines TRBV14 with TRBJ2-6, with D tentatively TRBD1 (5 bases). The CDR3 consists of 15 residues. V gave up 2 bases and J gave up 2 bases, with 7 bases separating them. The germline CDR1 and CDR2 sequences are SGHDN and FVKESK. The CDR3 reads CASSQLRAGANVLTF. The CDR3 DNA follows: TGTGCCAGCAGCCAACTCAGGGCTGGGGCCAACGTCCTGACTTTC.

The chain uses TRBV19 and TRBJ1-5; 8 bases line up with TRBD1. Germline CDR1 reads LNHDA; CDR2 reads SQIVND (reference sequence). Germline trimming cut 7 bases from V and 0 bases from J; bases unmatched to any gene: 5. The CDR3 is made up of 15 amino acids. The CDR3 nucleotides are TGTGCCAGTATACAGGGGGGTTATAGCAATCAGCCCCAGCATTTT. Its protein is CASIQGGYSNQPQHF.

On this clone: Germline is not matched at one junction end, which may reflect a read error. The chain couples TRBV7-7 to TRBJ2-2; 9 bases line up with TRBD1. This CDR3 has 17 residues. Germline V gene data show CDR1 as SSHAT and CDR2 as FNYEAQ (reference sequence). CDR3 sequence: CASSPGGTGSSAGELFF. The CDR3 DNA is TGTGCTAGCAGCCCCGGCGGGACAGGGAGTTCTGCCGGGGAGCTGTTTTTT.

The J gene is TRBJ2-3, the V gene TRBV9; TRBD2 aligns across 8 bases. The CDR3 is 15 amino acids. With V trimmed by 4 bases and J by 2 bases, 6 bases remained unmatched. Germline assignment: CDR1 SGDLS and CDR2 YYNGEE. CDR3 coding DNA: TGTGCCAGCAGCCCCATAGCGGGAAACACAGATACGCAGTATTTT. Translation: CASSPIAGNTDTQYF.

The rearrangement joins TRBV25-1 to TRBJ1-2, with TRBD1 as a possible D gene (5 bases). V gave up 3 bases and J gave up 4 bases, with 9 bases separating them. In germline, CDR1 is MGHDK, CDR2 SYGVNS. This CDR3 has 13 residues. The CDR3 protein is CASSDQGSYGYTF. CDR3 nucleotide sequence: TGTGCCAGCAGTGATCAGGGTTCCTATGGCTACACCTTC.

V is TRBV19 and J is TRBJ2-7, with TRBD2 matching 9 bases. V was pared by 9 bases and J by 3 bases, with 9 bases of the junction left unmatched. Germline lookup yields CDR1 LNHDA and CDR2 SQIVND (reference sequence). This CDR3 is 14 amino acids long. The CDR3 DNA sequence: TGTGCCAGCCGAGATAGCGGGAGATTCTACGAGCAGTACTTC. The encoded protein is CASRDSGRFYEQYF. Combining the CDR3 with reference TRBV19 and TRBJ2-7 gives the whole variable domain DGGITQSPKYLFRKEGQNVTLSCEQNLNHDAMYWYRQDPGQGLRLIYYSQIVNDFQKGDIAEGYSVSREKKESFPLTVTSAQKNPTAFYLCASRDSGRFYEQYFGPGTRLTVT.

This chain connects TRBV4-2 to TRBJ2-5; D may be TRBD1 (5 bases). This CDR3 contains 14 residues. The germline V and J ends were trimmed by 4 bases and 2 bases, with 11 bases remaining between them. The V gene's germline CDR1 is LGHNA and CDR2 YNFKEQ. CDR3 bases: TGTGCCAGCAGCCCCAGACAGCTACAAGAGACCCAGTACTTC. This codes for CASSPRQLQETQYF.